This T cell receptor beta chain emerged from a study of T cell repertoires in cytomegalovirus infection. Study in general: HLA-C-restricted CMV epitopes, recently identified, and well-studied HLA-B-restricted ones were used by the study. Indicated by public TCR beta signatures were CMV infection and matching HLA type. Overall study findings and caveats: People with CMV and the relevant HLA were identified by cumulative public TCR beta family frequency.

The CDR3 has 12 residues. V gave up 2 bases and J gave up 4 bases, with 2 bases separating them. In germline, CDR1 is SGHTA, CDR2 FQGTGA. This clonotype came up a few times. The antigen is unknown. TCRdb redid the calling of the reads with MiXCR, one entry per CDR3 protein. This sample has about 920,000 distinct CDR3 sequences, with around 30% found just once. This TCR came from a human donor in good health (CMV status not recorded). Some clones in this sample may be carry-over from other donors' samples. V gene TRBV7-3 combines with J gene TRBJ1-4; D ambiguous. The source material was cultured CD8+ T cells from PBMCs, sampled from culture after CMV antigen stimulation. CDR3 region: CASSLFNEKLFF. For the CDR3, the DNA is TGTGCCAGCAGCTTATTTAATGAAAAACTGTTTTTT.